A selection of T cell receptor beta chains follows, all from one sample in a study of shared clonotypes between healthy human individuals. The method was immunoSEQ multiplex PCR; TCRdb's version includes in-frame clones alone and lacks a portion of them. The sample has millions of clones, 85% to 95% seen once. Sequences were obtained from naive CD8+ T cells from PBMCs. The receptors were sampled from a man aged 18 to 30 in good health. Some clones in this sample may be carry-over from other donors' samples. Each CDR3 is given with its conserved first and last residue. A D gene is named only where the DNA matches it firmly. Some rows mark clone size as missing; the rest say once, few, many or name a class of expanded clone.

CDR3: CASSSVDTFSYEQYF; DNA: TGTGCCAGCAGCTCGGTAGACACTTTCTCCTACGAGCAGTACTTC; J: TRBJ2-7; size: NA; D: NA; V: TRBV27
CDR3: CASSEYSLSPGNTIYF; DNA: TGTGCCAGCAGTGAATATAGTCTTTCCCCCGGAAACACCATATATTTT; J: TRBJ1-3; size: NA; D: NA; V: TRBV25-1
CDR3: CASTPWRRAIGELFF; DNA: TGTGCCAGCACCCCATGGAGGAGGGCCATCGGGGAGCTGTTTTTT; J: TRBJ2-2; size: NA; D: NA; V: TRBV6-5
CDR3: CASHPGHITQPQHF; DNA: TGTGCCAGTCACCCCGGGCACATCACTCAGCCCCAGCATTTT; J: TRBJ1-5; size: NA; D: NA; V: TRBV19
CDR3: CASSQVSYSPLHF; DNA: TGCGCCAGCAGCCAAGTTTCGTATTCACCCCTCCACTTT; J: TRBJ1-6; size: once; D: NA; V: TRBV4-3
CDR3: CASSPPGRNQPQHF; DNA: TGCGCCAGCAGCCCGCCGGGGCGCAATCAGCCCCAGCATTTT; J: TRBJ1-5; size: NA; D: NA; V: TRBV4-1
CDR3: CASSLVLAERSQETQYF; DNA: TGTGCCAGCAGCTTAGTTCTAGCGGAGAGGTCCCAAGAGACCCAGTACTTC; J: TRBJ2-5; size: NA; D: TRBD2; V: TRBV7-6
CDR3: CASSEGLRTEAFF; DNA: TGTGCCAGCAGTGAAGGCCTGCGCACTGAAGCTTTCTTT; J: TRBJ1-1; size: NA; D: NA; V: TRBV2
CDR3: CASSYAGGWYF; DNA: TGCGCCAGCAGCTATGCCGGTGGGTGGTACTTC; J: TRBJ2-7; size: NA; D: NA; V: TRBV5-1
CDR3: CASTPTGTYPLEQYF; DNA: TGTGCCAGCACCCCAACCGGGACTTACCCTCTCGAGCAGTACTTC; J: TRBJ2-7; size: NA; D: NA; V: TRBV6-6
CDR3: CASSLGTSGNYEQYF; DNA: TGTGCCAGCAGCTTGGGAACTAGCGGAAACTACGAGCAGTACTTC; J: TRBJ2-7; size: NA; D: TRBD2; V: TRBV5-4
CDR3: CASSSGGVRETQYF; DNA: TGTGCCAGCAGCTCTGGTGGAGTGAGGGAGACCCAGTACTTC; J: TRBJ2-5; size: NA; D: NA; V: TRBV5-4
CDR3: CASSVGIFRNTEAFF; DNA: TGTGCCAGCAGTGTGGGAATCTTTAGGAACACTGAAGCTTTCTTT; J: TRBJ1-1; size: NA; D: NA; V: TRBV6-1
CDR3: CASLWDRINNEQFF; DNA: TGTGCCAGCTTATGGGACAGAATAAACAATGAGCAGTTCTTC; J: TRBJ2-1; size: NA; D: TRBD1; V: TRBV2
CDR3: CASSLVRDFSNQPQHF; DNA: TGTGCCAGCAGTTTAGTCAGGGATTTTAGCAATCAGCCCCAGCATTTT; J: TRBJ1-5; size: NA; D: NA; V: TRBV28
CDR3: CASRSDRAGYTF; DNA: TGTGCCAGCAGGTCCGACAGGGCTGGCTACACCTTC; J: TRBJ1-2; size: NA; D: TRBD1; V: TRBV6-6
CDR3: CASSRRTGSFETQYF; DNA: TGTGCCAGCAGCCGACGGACAGGCTCGTTCGAGACCCAGTACTTC; J: TRBJ2-5; size: NA; D: TRBD1; V: TRBV28
CDR3: CAWSVTAYNEQFF; DNA: TGTGCCTGGAGTGTAACCGCATACAATGAGCAGTTCTTC; J: TRBJ2-1; size: NA; D: NA; V: TRBV30
CDR3: CASRDGHRGVSETKNIQYF; DNA: TGTGCCAGTAGGGACGGGCACAGGGGAGTATCTGAAACCAAAAACATTCAGTACTTC; J: TRBJ2-4; size: once; D: TRBD1; V: TRBV14
CDR3: CASSSRTSGRANTGELFF; DNA: TGTGCCAGCAGCTCCCGGACTAGCGGGAGGGCCAATACCGGGGAGCTGTTTTTT; J: TRBJ2-2; size: NA; D: TRBD2; V: TRBV7-8
CDR3: CASSSTGAYLTYEQYF; DNA: TGTGCCAGCAGTTCTACAGGCGCCTACCTCACCTACGAGCAGTACTTC; J: TRBJ2-7; size: NA; D: NA; V: TRBV28
CDR3: CASSFVSFPEAFF; DNA: TGTGCCAGCAGCTTTGTAAGTTTCCCTGAAGCTTTCTTT; J: TRBJ1-1; size: NA; D: NA; V: TRBV11-2